What follows describes a single T cell receptor beta chain. The sample belongs to a study of blood T cell repertoires in COVID-19. Germline loops: CDR1 LNHDA, CDR2 SQIVND (reference sequence). The CDR3 spans 15 residues. Germline trimming cut 5 bases from V and 0 bases from J; bases unmatched to any gene: 7. Original processing methods: Cell counts per sample came from amplifying reference gene primers. This table comes from immunoSEQ multiplex PCR, and its TCRdb copy is limited to in-frame clones, with some not included. The DNA gave D and trimming, while V, J and clone size come from that table. This table has about 140,000 clones, roughly 90% appearing once.

Sequencing used peripheral blood. The sequence was collected from a man aged 55-75 years with active or convalescent COVID-19. This sequence joins TRBV19 and TRBJ2-7; 7 nucleotides align to TRBD1. CDR3 sequence reads: CASSAGTVSSYEQYF. The CDR3 nucleotides are TGTGCCAGTAGTGCAGGGACAGTGAGCTCCTACGAGCAGTACTTC.